Presented here are 29 T cell receptor beta chains from one specimen sequenced in a study of blood T cell repertoires in COVID-19. Using immunoSEQ multiplex PCR, the repertoire was profiled, and TCRdb retains in-frame clones only, with some absent. The sample lists 54,000 or so clones, approximately 82% occurring once. Sequencing was performed on peripheral blood. The receptors originated from a woman of 80 years or more with acute or convalescent COVID-19.

The V call is TRBV30, the J call TRBJ2-1; TRBD1 matches at 8 bases. Unmatched junction bases numbered 8, after V lost 4 bases and J lost 6 bases. The CDR3 is 14 amino acids. Per the germline V gene, CDR1 is GTSNPN and CDR2 is SVGIG (reference sequence). The CDR3 reads CAWTLDRVVNEQFF. Written as DNA, the CDR3 is TGTGCCTGGACTTTGGACAGGGTGGTCAATGAGCAGTTCTTC. The variable domain in full, with the rest retrieved from reference TRBV30 and TRBJ2-1, is SQTIHQWPATLVQPVGSPLSLECTVEGTSNPNLYWYRQAAGRGLQLLFYSVGIGQISSEVPQNLSASRPQDRQFILSSKKLLLSDSGFYLCAWTLDRVVNEQFFGPGTRLTVL.

In its sample, this clone was seen a few times. The chain carries TRBV7-8 and TRBJ2-3; D possibly corresponds to TRBD2 (5 bases). The V gene's germline CDR1 is SGHVS and CDR2 FQNEAQ. Trimming stripped 0 bases from V and 2 bases from J, with 6 bases between. CDR3 size: 14 residues. CDR3 sequence: CASSLAGDTDTQYF. CDR3 sequence (DNA): TGTGCCAGCAGCTTAGCCGGGGACACAGATACGCAGTATTTT.

This clone was recorded only once. The DNA for the CDR3 is TGTGCCAGCAGCTTAGGCGCGGTCGGGGGGCAAAACATTCAGTACTTC. This translates into CASSLGAVGGQNIQYF. The chain carries TRBV7-8 and TRBJ2-4, with TRBD2 as a possible D gene (7 bases). From germline, CDR1 is SGHVS and CDR2 FQNEAQ. Between the trimmed V and J ends, which lost 1 base and 5 bases, there was a span of 15 bases. This CDR3 is 16 amino acids long.

J is TRBJ1-2 and V is TRBV3-1 (or the pseudogene TRBV3-2); D is perhaps TRBD1 (6 bases). Germline values: CDR1 LGHDT, CDR2 YNNKEL (reference sequence). V gave up 5 bases and J gave up 8 bases, with 12 bases separating them. The CDR3 totals 12 residues. In nucleotides, the CDR3 is TGTGCCAGCAGCGTAGGACAGTTCGGCTACACCTTC. This translates into CASSVGQFGYTF.

The rearrangement joins TRBV11-3 to TRBJ2-4, with D possibly matching TRBD2 (5 bases). Germline loops: CDR1 SGHNT, CDR2 YENEEA. V lost 5 bases and J lost 0, with 5 bases in between. This CDR3 contains 13 residues. The CDR3 bases are TGTGCCAGCAGCGGAGGAGCCAAAAACATTCAGTACTTC. The encoded protein is CASSGGAKNIQYF.

This clone has just one count. The chain has TRBV19 and TRBJ1-5, with D hard to call. CDR1 is LNHDA, CDR2 SQIVND, per germline (reference sequence). The ends were cut back, 3 bases at V and 11 bases at J, with 8 bases in the middle. This CDR3 is built from 11 residues. The CDR3 DNA sequence: TGTGCCAGTAGTATTGGCCAGGCCCAGCATTTT. This sequence encodes CASSIGQAQHF.

The genes are TRBV10-3 and TRBJ1-1, with D unresolved. Per the germline V gene, CDR1 is ENHRY and CDR2 is SYGVKD. Trimming cost V 6 bases and J 4 bases, with 6 bases left between them. The CDR3 runs to 11 residues. The CDR3 reads CAISSVTEAFF. CDR3 DNA: TGTGCCATCAGCTCGGTCACTGAAGCTTTCTTT.

The chain uses TRBV24-1 and TRBJ2-3; weak D call: TRBD1 (6 bases). There are 16 residues in the CDR3. Germline values: CDR1 KGHDR, CDR2 SFDVKD. V lost 3 bases, J lost 0 bases, and 12 bases lay in between. Here the CDR3 reads CATSDGRQVSTDTQYF. In DNA form, the CDR3 reads TGTGCCACCAGTGATGGCCGACAGGTTAGCACAGATACGCAGTATTTT.

The CDR3 loop reads CASSATSGNEQFF. DNA of the CDR3: TGTGCCAGCAGCGCGACTAGCGGCAATGAGCAGTTCTTC. This chain connects TRBV5-4 to TRBJ2-1; 9 bases are a match to TRBD2. The length of the CDR3 is 13 residues. The J segment lost 6 bases and the V segment lost 4 bases, leaving 2 bases of the junction unmatched. The germline V gene has CDR1 SGHNT and CDR2 YYREEE (reference sequence).

The V and J genes are TRBV7-2 and TRBJ1-2, with D possibly matching TRBD1 (6 bases). The germline CDR1 and CDR2 sequences are SGHTA and FQGNSA. The V and J ends lost 5 bases and 4 bases respectively, with 17 bases between them. The CDR3 has 15 amino acids. The CDR3 region has the DNA TGTGCCAGCAGCACCAGTGGGGGGGCCGGCTATGGCTACACCTTC. This sequence encodes CASSTSGGAGYGYTF. Full variable domain (remainder filled in from reference TRBV7-2 and TRBJ1-2): GAGVSQSPSNKVTEKGKDVELRCDPISGHTALYWYRQSLGQGLEFLIYFQGNSAPDKSGLPSDRFSAERTGGSVSTLTIQRTQQEDSAVYLCASSTSGGAGYGYTFGSGTRLTVV.

The rearrangement links TRBV11-2 to TRBJ1-6; D is undetermined. Trimming removed 7 bases at V and 7 bases at J, with 14 bases between. CDR3 length: 14 residues. Germline loops: CDR1 SGHAT, CDR2 FQNNGV. The CDR3 sequence is CASTQQWANSPLHF. The CDR3 bases are TGTGCCAGCACCCAACAATGGGCGAATTCACCCCTCCACTTT.

The chain is built from TRBV28 and TRBJ1-1; the D is unclear. CDR3 size: 16 residues. Trimming took off 6 bases at V and 2 bases at J, with 19 bases between the two ends. CDR1 and CDR2 from the germline V gene are MDHEN and SYDVKM. This CDR3 is CASRSLGSAINTEAFF. CDR3 DNA: TGTGCCAGCAGATCTCTGGGCTCAGCAATCAACACTGAAGCTTTCTTT.

The J gene is TRBJ2-1, the V gene TRBV7-3, with 9 bases fitting TRBD1. The CDR3 is made up of 16 amino acids. With 2 bases clipped from V and 6 bases from J, the junction kept 8 bases outside the gene matches. CDR1 SGHTA and CDR2 FQGTGA come from the germline V gene. CDR3 nucleotide sequence: TGTGCCAGCAGCTTAGGGGGGACAGGGTGGGCCAATGAGCAGTTCTTC. Amino acids: CASSLGGTGWANEQFF.

This clone was seen a single time. The chain has TRBV20-1 and TRBJ1-5, with D tentatively TRBD1 (5 bases). V shed 3 bases and J shed 4 bases, with 16 bases lying between them. Germline CDR1 is DFQATT and CDR2 is SNEGSKA (reference sequence). The CDR3 extends over 15 amino acids. The chain's CDR3 is CSASRGGVGNQPQHF. The CDR3 DNA reads TGCAGTGCTAGTAGGGGCGGGGTGGGAAATCAGCCCCAGCATTTT.

This clone was detected only a few times. This rearrangement joins TRBV5-1 to TRBJ2-5; tentatively, D is TRBD2 (7 bases). This CDR3 is built from 13 residues. Germline-derived CDR1 and CDR2 are SGHRS and YFSETQ. V dropped 6 bases and J dropped 4 bases, with 13 bases sitting between them. The CDR3, as DNA: TGCGCCAGCACCGGGGGGCCAGGAGAGACCCAGTACTTC. Its translation is CASTGGPGETQYF.

The rearrangement uses TRBV15 and TRBJ2-3, with 7 bases matching TRBD2. The CDR3 contains 17 residues. Germline V lookup: CDR1 LNHNV, CDR2 YYDKDF (reference sequence). After removal of 0 bases from V and 4 bases from J, the junction contained 10 bases not matched to a gene. The CDR3 here is CATSRDDGLEVADTQYF. Written as DNA, the CDR3 is TGTGCCACCAGCAGAGATGACGGACTAGAAGTTGCAGATACGCAGTATTTT.

This clone was observed a handful of times. The CDR3 bases are TGTGCCAGCACGAGGACAGGGGGCCGGACTGAAGCTTTCTTT. Amino acid sequence: CASTRTGGRTEAFF. V usage is TRBV27 and J usage is TRBJ1-1; 11 nucleotides agree with TRBD1. Trimming removed 7 bases from V and 5 bases from J; junction bases left unmatched: 6. The CDR3 length is 14 residues. Germline-derived CDR1 and CDR2 are MNHEY and SMNVEV (reference sequence).

V usage is TRBV7-2 and J usage is TRBJ2-3; 10 positions agree with TRBD2. V trimming: 4 bases; J trimming: 13 bases; junction bases outside the gene matches: 8. This CDR3 region has 13 residues. Germline lookup yields CDR1 SGHTA and CDR2 FQGNSA. CDR3 sequence reads: CASSSSGLAREYF. The CDR3 region has the DNA TGTGCCAGCAGCTCGTCGGGACTAGCGAGAGAGTATTTT.

This chain connects TRBV7-9 to TRBJ1-1; possible D gene TRBD1, 5 bases. Trimming removed 5 bases from V and 5 bases from J, with 18 bases in between. Per the germline V gene, CDR1 is SEHNR and CDR2 is FQNEAQ (reference sequence). The CDR3 covers 15 residues. The CDR3 DNA reads as TGTGCCAGCAGCCCGGTTGGAAGGGGATGGACTGAAGCTTTCTTT. Translation gives CASSPVGRGWTEAFF.

With respect to this clone: The identical CDR3 is also encoded by other nucleotide sequences in the sample. V gene TRBV5-5 combines with J gene TRBJ1-2, with D possibly matching TRBD1 (5 bases). CDR1 and CDR2 (germline): SGHKS, YYEKEE (reference sequence). The V and J ends lost 1 base and 3 bases respectively, with 13 bases between them. The CDR3 is 15 amino acids. CDR3: CASSLREGPDYGYTF. The CDR3 nucleotides read TGTGCCAGCAGCTTGAGGGAGGGGCCGGACTATGGCTACACCTTC.

The chain's CDR3 is CASSPTQVTDTQYF. CDR3 coding DNA: TGTGCCAGCAGCCCTACGCAGGTCACAGATACGCAGTATTTT. The chain couples TRBV11-3 to TRBJ2-3; D is unclear. Germline-derived CDR1 and CDR2 are SGHNT and YENEEA. The V end lost 5 bases, the J end lost 2 bases, and 11 bases lay between the germline ends. The length of the CDR3 is 14 residues.

The chain employs TRBV4-2 and TRBJ2-1, with 8 positions matching TRBD1. The germline V gene has CDR1 LGHNA and CDR2 YNFKEQ. The V and J ends lost 9 bases and 9 bases, in that order; junction bases with no gene match: 4. The CDR3 has 11 residues. DNA of the CDR3: TGTGCCAGTCAGGGACAGGTTGAGCAGTTCTTC. Protein: CASQGQVEQFF.

The chain combines TRBV4-2 with TRBJ2-7; 8 bases fit TRBD2. The germline gives CDR1 LGHNA, CDR2 YNFKEQ. The ends lost 3 bases at V and 1 base at J; junction bases unmatched: 5. The CDR3 has 15 residues. The DNA for the CDR3 is TGTGCCAGCAGCCAGGGAGCGGGAGCATCCTACGAGCAGTACTTC. Protein: CASSQGAGASYEQYF.

The chain couples TRBV29-1 to TRBJ1-4; maybe TRBD1 (5 bases). This CDR3 has 14 amino acids. CDR1 is SQVTM, CDR2 ANQGSEA, per germline. The germline V and J ends were trimmed by 4 bases and 0 bases, with 9 bases remaining between them. This chain's CDR3 is CSVGGGATNEKLFF. CDR3 DNA sequence: TGCAGCGTTGGGGGGGGAGCAACTAATGAAAAACTGTTTTTT.

The chain couples TRBV5-1 to TRBJ2-7, with 10 bases matching TRBD1. With V trimmed by 4 bases and J by 4 bases, 8 bases remained unmatched. The CDR3 contains 15 residues. CDR1 and CDR2 from the germline V gene are SGHRS and YFSETQ. As DNA, the CDR3 is TGCGCCAGCAGCCAGGCGGGACAGGGGATGTACGAGCAGTACTTC. Its translation is CASSQAGQGMYEQYF.

This chain uses TRBV18 with TRBJ2-7, with 7 bases matching TRBD2. Germline loops: CDR1 KGHSH, CDR2 LQKENI. The CDR3 length is 16 residues. J gave up 0 bases and V 3 bases, and 8 bases lay outside the gene matches. The CDR3 is CASSPTASGSSYEQYF. The CDR3 DNA reads TGTGCCAGCTCACCGACTGCTAGCGGTAGCTCCTACGAGCAGTACTTC.

The chain has TRBV28 and TRBJ1-1; D ambiguous. V was cut by 4 bases and J by 1 base, with 13 bases left in between. CDR3 length: 15 residues. The germline V gene has CDR1 MDHEN and CDR2 SYDVKM. CDR3 sequence: CASSSPGTGNTEAFF. The DNA for the CDR3 is TGTGCCAGCAGTTCCCCCGGAACGGGGAACACTGAAGCTTTCTTT.

This chain joins TRBV29-1 and TRBJ1-2; TRBD1 agrees at 7 bases. Germline CDR1 reads SQVTM; CDR2 reads ANQGSEA. J was trimmed by 8 bases and V by 5 bases; bases with no gene match: 5. This CDR3 comprises 11 residues. The CDR3 nucleotides are TGCAGCGTTAGGGGGCCCGGCGGCTACACCTTC. Protein: CSVRGPGGYTF.

The chain employs TRBV15 and TRBJ2-1; 8 bases are a match to TRBD1. The ends lost 2 bases at V and 9 bases at J; junction bases unmatched: 3. CDR1 and CDR2 (germline): LNHNV, YYDKDF (reference sequence). The CDR3 covers 13 residues. The CDR3 loop is CATSRQGASEQFF. CDR3 coding DNA: TGTGCCACCAGCAGACAGGGGGCGAGTGAGCAGTTCTTC.